The T cell receptor (beta chain) described here comes from a study of blood T cell repertoires in COVID-19. Using immunoSEQ multiplex PCR, the repertoire was profiled, and TCRdb retains in-frame clones only, with some absent. Seen here are tens of thousands of clones, nearly 90% observed once, and the top ten hold more than 3.5%. Sequenced: peripheral blood. The clonotype originates from a woman older than 75 with active or convalescent COVID-19.

The CDR3 is CAISESFSSGSGETQYF. CDR3 nucleotide sequence: TGTGCCATCAGTGAGTCGTTTTCTAGCGGGAGTGGGGAGACCCAGTACTTC. The chain has TRBV10-3 and TRBJ2-5; 10 nucleotides line up with TRBD2. Germline CDR1 is ENHRY and CDR2 is SYGVKD. CDR3 length: 17 amino acids. Unmatched junction bases numbered 9, after V lost 0 bases and J lost 5 bases.